The clone carrying this T cell receptor beta chain has at least ten counts. Its antigen is unidentified. From whole blood left unfractionated, total RNA was extracted. The sample is drawn from a study of human T cells and chemical hapten exposure. Findings and caveats of the study: DPC sensitization left the count of TCRs above 1 in 1000 unchanged.

In the source study's methods: The median was around 91,000 TCRs per sample, ranging roughly 23,224 to 690,600. TCRdb fed the 5' RACE reads into MiXCR, producing one record per CDR3 protein. The V and J calls, along with clone size, are taken from TCRdb and not from the paper's own processing. This sample carries more than 140,000 distinct CDR3 sequences, approximately 4% of them seen once, and the ten largest clones take around 1.5%. This CDR3 region has 14 residues. V was clipped by 3 bases and J by 9 bases, with 15 bases between them. Germline lookup yields CDR1 DFQATT and CDR2 SNEGSKA (reference sequence).

The receptor comes from a female donor in good health. The genes are TRBV20-1 and TRBJ1-6; D is perhaps TRBD1 (6 bases). Here the CDR3 reads CSASYGGLGSPLHF. The CDR3 nucleotides read TGCAGTGCTAGTTACGGGGGCTTAGGTTCACCCCTCCACTTT.